At least ten counts were recorded for the clone carrying this TCR beta chain. No antigen is known for it. With 5 bases removed from V and 2 bases from J, the gap between germline ends came to 11 bases. The CDR3 length is 13 residues. The germline CDR1 and CDR2 sequences are SQVTM and ANQGSEA. These data originate in a study of identical twins. TCRdb re-called the 5' RACE reads through MiXCR, storing one row per CDR3 protein. The repertoire holds approximately 600,000 distinct CDR3 sequences, with around 7.4% as singletons. Study results and limitations: Modelling approaches yielded underestimates of out-of-frame TCR alpha sharing between monozygotic twins.

The same sample was also used in a study of yellow fever vaccine responses in identical twins.

The TCR was taken from a young woman in good health. The sequenced material came from PBMCs. The chain links TRBV29-1 to TRBJ2-3; D unclear. CDR3 DNA sequence: TGCAGCGTTCTTAACCCAGACACAGATACGCAGTATTTT. It specifies CSVLNPDTDTQYF.